This T cell receptor beta chain derives from a study of monozygotic twins with inflammatory bowel disease. Study-wide points: Differing T cell subtypes remained indistinguishable. Other individuals had fewer clonotypes in common with IBD patients than with healthy twins, especially with disease activity.

Per sample, reverse transcription was split into eight reactions. Two nested PCRs, run for around 15 and 9 cycles, were applied to TCRalpha and TCRbeta cDNA. Following a re-call of the 5' RACE reads, TCRdb has one entry per CDR3 protein and lacks DNA. Its clone listing holds fewer than 550,000 distinct CDR3 sequences. Note on this clonotype: The antigen is not known.

The CDR3 consists of 15 residues. CDR1 and CDR2 (germline): SGHKS, YYEKEE (reference sequence). The J gene is TRBJ1-4, the V gene TRBV5-5; TCRdb designates TRBD1, a call that cannot be tested without DNA. The clonotype was recovered from a human donor with ulcerative colitis or Crohn's disease, or a healthy co-twin of an affected twin (not recorded which). The sequenced material came from blood. The CDR3 protein is CASSLAPPPNEKLFF.